A selection of T cell receptor beta chains follows, all from one sample in a study of T-cell reconstitution after alpha-beta-depleted transplantation in children. TCRdb fed the PCR reads into MiXCR, producing one record per CDR3 protein. The table shows 250,000 to 300,000 distinct CDR3 sequences, with 10% occurring only once. Sequenced material: PBMCs, taken before TCRalphabeta/CD19-depleted stem cell transplant. The receptors shown here come from a boy in the first two years of life with acute myeloid leukemia, due to receive a stem cell transplant. Both conserved end residues are part of each CDR3. D genes are given only for firm matches. The size of a clone is reported for some rows only, either as once, few or many, or as a class for expanded clones.

CDR3nt	CDR3aa	abundance	d_gene	v_gene	j_gene
TGTGCCAGCAGGACCGACAGGGGGCTAGATACGCAGTATTTT	CASRTDRGLDTQYF	many	TRBD1	TRBV6-1	TRBJ2-3
TGCAGTGCTAGAGATCCCGGACAGGGGGGGAACATTCAGTACTTC	CSARDPGQGGNIQYF	many	TRBD1	TRBV20-1	TRBJ2-4
TGCGCCAGCAGTCCCCGGGGGGCCCCGTCCAATGAGCAGTTCTTC	CASSPRGAPSNEQFF	many	.	TRBV5-1	TRBJ2-1
TGTGCCATCCGGACAGGGGATAACATTCAGTACTTC	CAIRTGDNIQYF	many	TRBD1	TRBV12-3/TRBV12-4	TRBJ2-4
TGTGCCAGCAGAGGCGGACTTGTTGGACAGCACCCCTACGAGCAGTACTTC	CASRGGLVGQHPYEQYF	few	.	TRBV6-1	TRBJ2-7
TGTGCCAGCAGCTTAATCCCCCCCGGGCCGGCCGGAAACACCATATATTTT	CASSLIPPGPAGNTIYF	.	.	TRBV11-2	TRBJ1-3
TGTGCCAGCAGCTTGGGTCCGGGAACGGACTACGAGCAGTACTTC	CASSLGPGTDYEQYF	.	.	TRBV7-2	TRBJ2-7
TGCAGTGCTAGAGATCCGGACAGGGTTCATTCACCCCTCCACTTT	CSARDPDRVHSPLHF	many	TRBD1	TRBV20-1	TRBJ1-6
TGTGCCAGCAGCCAAACGGGACAGGGGGCATCGGGGGAGCTGTTTTTT	CASSQTGQGASGELFF	many	TRBD1	TRBV7-3	TRBJ2-2
TGCAGTGCTAGACTAGCGGCTGGAGAGACCCAGTACTTC	CSARLAAGETQYF	many	TRBD2	TRBV20-1	TRBJ2-5
TGTGCCAGGAGCTTGGTGCTCAACACCGGGGAGCTGTTTTTT	CARSLVLNTGELFF	.	.	TRBV5-5	TRBJ2-2
TGTGCCAGCAGCACGACTACAGTTCAGCCCCAGCATTTT	CASSTTTVQPQHF	few	.	TRBV12-3/TRBV12-4	TRBJ1-5
TGTGCCAGCAGCTTATCTTTAGGGGTAGGGTTCTACGAGCAGTACTTC	CASSLSLGVGFYEQYF	many	.	TRBV11-2	TRBJ2-7
TGTGCCAGCAGCTTACTAGCGGCGAACACCGGGGAGCTGTTTTTT	CASSLLAANTGELFF	few	TRBD2	TRBV11-2	TRBJ2-2
TGTGCCAGCAGTAGGGACTTTTCCTACAATGAGCAGTTCTTC	CASSRDFSYNEQFF	many	.	TRBV27	TRBJ2-1
TGTGCCAGCAGTTTACCCGTGGACAGGAGCTCCTACGAGCAGTACTTC	CASSLPVDRSSYEQYF	many	TRBD1	TRBV28	TRBJ2-7
TGCGCCAGCAGCTTGGAAAGCGGGGCCACGGGTACCGGGGAGCTGTTTTTT	CASSLESGATGTGELFF	many	TRBD2	TRBV5-1	TRBJ2-2
TGTGCCATCAGTGAGTCGATCAGGGGGCCCCCCTACGAGCAGTACTTC	CAISESIRGPPYEQYF	many	TRBD1	TRBV10-3	TRBJ2-7
TGCAGCGTTGAGGCTAGCGGGAGATACGAGCAGTACTTC	CSVEASGRYEQYF	many	TRBD2	TRBV29-1	TRBJ2-7
TGTGCCAGTAGTGGCGGGACTGGCTCCTACAATGAGCAGTTCTTC	CASSGGTGSYNEQFF	many	.	TRBV19	TRBJ2-1
TGTGCCAGCAGCGTAGCCACCACGACAGGGAGGGACACCGGGGAGCTGTTTTTT	CASSVATTTGRDTGELFF	many	.	TRBV9	TRBJ2-2
TGTGCCAGCAGTTCCGCCTACGAGCAGTACTTC	CASSSAYEQYF	many	.	TRBV28	TRBJ2-7
TGTGCCAGCAGCTTCAAGACTAGCGTCCCTCCTGATACGCAGTATTTT	CASSFKTSVPPDTQYF	many	TRBD2	TRBV5-5	TRBJ2-3
TGTGCCAGCGTCTACCAGGGAAGATACAATGAGCAGTTCTTC	CASVYQGRYNEQFF	.	.	TRBV7-9	TRBJ2-1
TGTGCCAGCAGCTTAAGTGGCAGGGGCGAAACCGGGGAGCTGTTTTTT	CASSLSGRGETGELFF	.	.	TRBV7-3	TRBJ2-2
TGCGCCAGCAGCCAAGGGAGAGAAGCCTACGAGCAGTACTTC	CASSQGREAYEQYF	many	.	TRBV4-1	TRBJ2-7
TGTGCCAGCGTCACCAGTGGACTAGAATACAATGAGCAGTTCTTC	CASVTSGLEYNEQFF	many	TRBD2	TRBV18	TRBJ2-1
TGTGCCAGCAGCTTTTACGGGACAGGGAATGAAAAACTGTTTTTT	CASSFYGTGNEKLFF	many	TRBD1	TRBV11-3	TRBJ1-4
TGCGCCAGCAGCTTGAAGACTAGCGGGAGTACAGATACGCAGTATTTT	CASSLKTSGSTDTQYF	many	TRBD2	TRBV5-1	TRBJ2-3
TGTGCCAGCAGCCAAGTGGCTAGCGGGGCCTACGAGCAGTACTTC	CASSQVASGAYEQYF	many	TRBD2	TRBV4-2	TRBJ2-7
TGCAGCGTTAGGACAGGGTATAATTCACCCCTCCACTTT	CSVRTGYNSPLHF	many	TRBD1	TRBV29-1	TRBJ1-6
TGTGCCAGCAGTTTACAGATATTGGGTGAAAAACTGTTTTTT	CASSLQILGEKLFF	many	.	TRBV12-3/TRBV12-4	TRBJ1-4
TGTGCCAGCACCCAACCCCCAGGGTCGGCCGGGGAGCTGTTTTTT	CASTQPPGSAGELFF	many	.	TRBV12-3/TRBV12-4	TRBJ2-2
TGTGCCAGCAGACTCGACTACAATGAGCAGTTCTTC	CASRLDYNEQFF	many	.	TRBV7-9	TRBJ2-1
TGTGCCAGCAGCTTAGCGGGTGTGGACGCAGATACGCAGTATTTT	CASSLAGVDADTQYF	few	.	TRBV7-2	TRBJ2-3
TGTGCCAGCAGTTCACACGGGGGACAGAGCTCCTACAATGAGCAGTTCTTC	CASSSHGGQSSYNEQFF	many	.	TRBV12-3/TRBV12-4	TRBJ2-1
TGTGCCAGCAGCTTAAGAGGTGTTGGGGCCAATGAGCAGTTCTTC	CASSLRGVGANEQFF	few	.	TRBV7-3	TRBJ2-1
TGTGCCAGCAGCCGGGGTGGGGGGATGTCCTACGAGCAGTACTTC	CASSRGGGMSYEQYF	many	.	TRBV12-3/TRBV12-4	TRBJ2-7
TGTGCCAGCAGCCGGGGGACTAGTGGAGAGACCCAGTACTTC	CASSRGTSGETQYF	many	TRBD2	TRBV7-9	TRBJ2-5
TGCGCCAGCAGGAAGGAGCGGGATCCTTTCAATGAGCAGTTCTTC	CASRKERDPFNEQFF	many	TRBD2	TRBV5-1	TRBJ2-1
TGCGGGGGACTAGCCGTCACAGATACGCAGTATTTT	CGGLAVTDTQYF	.	TRBD2	TRBV20-1	TRBJ2-3
TGTGCCAGCAGTAGTCCCGGGGTCTCCACTGAAGCTTTCTTT	CASSSPGVSTEAFF	few	.	TRBV12-3/TRBV12-4	TRBJ1-1